This section outlines one T cell receptor beta chain sequence together with its context. Trimming shortened V by 2 bases and J by 10 bases, and 5 bases separated the two germline ends. Germline CDR1 reads SGHTA; CDR2 reads FQGNSA. The CDR3 is 11 residues long. These data belong to a study of cytotoxic CD8 clonotypes in ibrutinib-treated CLL. Data came from immunoSEQ multiplex PCR; TCRdb stores just in-frame clones and leaves some out. Among 110,000 to 150,000 clones listed, around 76% were seen once. The gene calls are TRBV7-2 and TRBJ2-2; D unresolved. The sequencing used PBMCs, collected after 24 months of ibrutinib treatment. The sequence came from a human donor with chronic lymphocytic leukemia. CDR3 sequence (DNA): TGTGCCAGCAGCTTAAGTTTGGAGCTGTTTTTT. This translates into CASSLSLELFF.